The clone carrying this T cell receptor (beta chain) was seen at least ten times. Investigators prepared the TCR beta libraries by applying iRepertoire HTBI primers and Arm-PCR of CDR3 regions. TCRdb passed the multiplex PCR reads through MiXCR, listing each CDR3 protein once. The sample shows about 500,000 distinct CDR3 sequences, 12% of them seen only once. Unmatched junction bases numbered 5, after V lost 2 bases and J lost 5 bases. The CDR3 sequence is 15 residues long. Looked up from germline, CDR1 is MNHEY and CDR2 is SMNVEV (reference sequence). This sample is part of a study of regulatory T cells in long-lasting Graves disease. Regarding time point: newly diagnosed GD, antithyroid drugs for less than 3 months. The TCR library was made from RNA that had been extracted from PBMCs in TRIzol. These data also formed part of another study, on T cells in Graves' hyperthyroidism and ophthalmopathy. From that report: The HTBI set primed first-round TCR CDR3 RT-PCR.

Specimen: peripheral blood mononuclear cells (PBMCs), collected at new diagnosis, from a patient treated with antithyroid drugs. The gene calls are TRBV27 and TRBJ2-1, with TRBD2 matching 8 bases. This clonotype was obtained from a woman in her thirties with Graves disease. The CDR3 protein is CASSLGPGGDNEQFF. CDR3 DNA: TGTGCCAGCAGTTTAGGCCCCGGGGGGGACAATGAGCAGTTCTTC.